The T cell receptor beta chain described here comes from a study of blood T cells in healthy people across ages. The authors ran a second PCR of 7 to 11 cycles using a sample-barcoded 5' primer and a J-beta primer mix. MiXCR, run by TCRdb on the 5' RACE reads, gives a single entry per CDR3 protein. Among fewer than 2,000,000 distinct CDR3 sequences listed, about 35% were seen once. This clonotype was picked up a small number of times. As yet, its antigen is unknown. Whole-study findings and limits: Naive CD4+ cells and diversity were both higher in long-lived donors than in aged donors.

Each donor had ten milliliters of peripheral blood drawn. There are 15 residues in the CDR3. V was clipped by 2 bases and J by 0 bases; unmatched bases: 4. The receptor was isolated from a woman under 40 in good health. Material for sequencing was blood. This chain links TRBV12-3 or TRBV12-4 with TRBJ2-7; 7 bases match TRBD1. DNA for the CDR3: TGTGCCAGCAGTTTAAGGGGGCCGAGCTCCTACGAGCAGTACTTC. It specifies CASSLRGPSSYEQYF.